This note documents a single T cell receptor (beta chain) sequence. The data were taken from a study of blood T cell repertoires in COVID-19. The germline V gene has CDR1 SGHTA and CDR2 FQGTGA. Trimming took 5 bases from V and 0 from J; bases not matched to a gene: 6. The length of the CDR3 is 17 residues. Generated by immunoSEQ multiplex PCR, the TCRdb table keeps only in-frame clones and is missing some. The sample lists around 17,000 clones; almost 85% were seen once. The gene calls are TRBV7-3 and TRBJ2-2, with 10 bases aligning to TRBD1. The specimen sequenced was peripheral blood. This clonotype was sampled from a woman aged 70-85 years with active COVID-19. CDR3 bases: TGTGCCAGCAGCCGTTCTGGACAGGGGGCGAACACCGGGGAGCTGTTTTTT. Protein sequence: CASSRSGQGANTGELFF.